The 24 T cell receptor beta chains below come from one sample, sequenced in a study of blood T cell repertoires in COVID-19. Sequenced by immunoSEQ multiplex PCR; TCRdb stores in-frame clones only, minus some. The sample has hundreds of thousands of clones, around four fifths seen once; the top ten hold around 18%. Sample: peripheral blood. The receptor source for this set is a woman of 80 years or more with active or convalescent COVID-19.

The rearrangement uses TRBV2 and TRBJ2-1, with TRBD2 matching over 11 bases. V lost 5 bases and J lost 10; bases outside the gene matches: 10. The CDR3 spans 15 residues. Germline values: CDR1 SNHLY, CDR2 FYNNEI. CDR3 protein: CASSFSGGAMGEQFF. DNA for the CDR3: TGTGCCAGCAGTTTTAGCGGGGGGGCAATGGGAGAGCAGTTCTTC.

The chain joins TRBV7-9 to TRBJ1-2; TRBD1 matches at 7 bases. V lost 4 bases and J lost 6; bases outside the gene matches: 5. The germline CDR1 and CDR2 sequences are SEHNR and FQNEAQ (reference sequence). The CDR3 runs to 13 residues. This CDR3 is CASSSQGVHGYTF. For the CDR3, the DNA is TGTGCCAGCAGCTCGCAGGGGGTACATGGCTACACCTTC.

The chain carries TRBV4-1 and TRBJ2-1; TRBD2 aligns across 10 bases. This CDR3 spans 18 amino acids. Germline V gene lookup returns CDR1 MGHRA and CDR2 YSYEKL. Germline trimming cut 0 bases from V and 6 bases from J; bases unmatched to any gene: 11. The CDR3 loop is CASSQEGSTSGIRNEQFF. The CDR3 coding sequence is TGCGCCAGCAGCCAAGAAGGGTCCACTAGCGGGATTCGCAATGAGCAGTTCTTC.

V is TRBV19 and J is TRBJ2-5, with TRBD1 matching over 10 bases. The germline V gene has CDR1 LNHDA and CDR2 SQIVND (reference sequence). The CDR3 runs to 15 residues. Trimming at V came to 5 bases and at J to 5 bases, leaving 8 bases not matched to a gene. The CDR3 DNA reads TGTGCCAGTAGTTCCCGGACAGGGGGTAGGGAGACCCAGTACTTC. It translates to CASSSRTGGRETQYF.

The chain combines TRBV29-1 with TRBJ2-5; 9 nucleotides agree with TRBD1. The germline V gene has CDR1 SQVTM and CDR2 ANQGSEA. The CDR3 loop spans 16 amino acids. The ends lost 3 bases at V and 5 bases at J; junction bases unmatched: 13. The CDR3 here is CSVETSGTGTSETQYF. The CDR3 bases are TGCAGCGTTGAGACTTCCGGGACAGGGACTTCGGAGACCCAGTACTTC. Complete variable domain (other parts from reference TRBV29-1 and TRBJ2-5): SAVISQKPSRDICQRGTSLTIQCQVDSQVTMMFWYRQQPGQSLTLIATANQGSEATYESGFVIDKFPISRPNLTFSTLTVSNMSPEDSSIYLCSVETSGTGTSETQYFGPGTRLLVL.

The rearrangement joins TRBV18 to TRBJ2-2, with D tentatively TRBD2 (7 bases). Between the trimmed V and J ends, which lost 0 bases and 4 bases, there was a span of 12 bases. There are 16 residues in the CDR3. The germline V gene encodes CDR1 KGHSH and CDR2 LQKENI. The CDR3 nucleotides are TGTGCCAGCTCACCACCCGGGGGGCGCAGCACCGGGGAGCTGTTTTTT. Amino acid sequence: CASSPPGGRSTGELFF.

The chain uses TRBV28 and TRBJ2-4; the D is unclear. V was cut by 7 bases and J by 0 bases, with 7 bases left in between. The CDR3 loop spans 13 amino acids. Germline lookup yields CDR1 MDHEN and CDR2 SYDVKM. CDR3 in DNA: TGTGCCAGCACCGAGCCAGCCAAAAACATTCAGTACTTC. Encoded protein: CASTEPAKNIQYF.

This clone occurred a few times. The chain couples TRBV19 to TRBJ1-5; 8 bases are a match to TRBD1. The CDR3 totals 16 residues. V was pared by 3 bases and J by 2 bases, with 6 bases of the junction left unmatched. Germline V gene data show CDR1 as LNHDA and CDR2 as SQIVND (reference sequence). The CDR3: CASSMGQARRNQPQHF. CDR3 nucleotide sequence: TGTGCCAGTAGTATGGGACAGGCGAGACGCAATCAGCCCCAGCATTTT.

The V and J genes are TRBV7-8 and TRBJ1-4; D is undetermined. Germline loops: CDR1 SGHVS, CDR2 FQNEAQ. The germline V and J ends were trimmed by 4 bases and 2 bases, with 11 bases remaining between them. This CDR3 has 15 amino acids. The CDR3 loop reads CASSSHWATNEKLFF. In DNA, the CDR3 is TGTGCCAGCAGCTCTCATTGGGCTACTAATGAAAAACTGTTTTTT.

The rearrangement uses TRBV28 and TRBJ1-5; 9 bases fit TRBD1. V lost 6 bases to trimming and J lost 8 bases; unmatched junction nucleotides: 8. The germline V gene has CDR1 MDHEN and CDR2 SYDVKM. The CDR3 sequence is 14 residues long. CDR3 sequence reads: CASRTGGLGEPQHF. The CDR3 nucleotides are TGTGCCAGCAGGACAGGGGGTTTAGGGGAGCCCCAGCATTTT.

V is TRBV9 and J is TRBJ2-5; D is unresolved. CDR1 and CDR2 (germline): SGDLS, YYNGEE. The CDR3 has 13 residues. V was trimmed by 2 bases and J by 3 bases, leaving 8 bases between them. The CDR3 nucleotides are TGTGCCAGCAGCGTTGGCGGAAAAGAGACCCAGTACTTC. Translation gives CASSVGGKETQYF.

The genes are TRBV7-9 and TRBJ2-7; D not certain. V was clipped by 1 base and J by 3 bases, with 7 bases between them. CDR1 is SEHNR and CDR2 is FQNEAQ in the germline V gene (reference sequence). The CDR3 is made up of 13 amino acids. CDR3 amino acids: CASSLGSFYEQYF. The DNA for the CDR3 is TGTGCCAGCAGCTTAGGAAGCTTCTACGAGCAGTACTTC.

V usage is TRBV10-3 and J usage is TRBJ2-3, with 11 bases identical to TRBD2. The trim removed 2 bases at V and 4 bases at J, leaving 11 bases unmatched. Per the germline V gene, CDR1 is ENHRY and CDR2 is SYGVKD. CDR3 length: 18 amino acids. The CDR3 nucleotides read TGTGCCATCAGTGAGCTCGGGACTAGCGGTCCCCGAGCAGATACGCAGTATTTT. It specifies CAISELGTSGPRADTQYF.

The chain employs TRBV7-9 and TRBJ2-3; D gene unclear. This CDR3 contains 14 residues. The germline V gene has CDR1 SEHNR and CDR2 FQNEAQ (reference sequence). V was cut by 1 base and J by 4 bases, with 9 bases left in between. Written as DNA, the CDR3 is TGTGCCAGCAGCTTAGACGGTGTTGCAGATACGCAGTATTTT. Protein product: CASSLDGVADTQYF.

The V call is TRBV4-1, the J call TRBJ2-3; TRBD2 matches at 8 bases. Germline V lookup: CDR1 MGHRA, CDR2 YSYEKL. Unmatched junction bases numbered 5, after V lost 0 bases and J lost 0 bases. This CDR3 contains 17 residues. The CDR3 loop reads CASSQDPGGLSTDTQYF. CDR3 DNA sequence: TGCGCCAGCAGCCAAGACCCGGGGGGGCTGAGCACAGATACGCAGTATTTT.

This chain uses TRBV3-1 (or the pseudogene TRBV3-2) with TRBJ2-2, with TRBD2 matching over 13 bases. The length of the CDR3 is 16 residues. The V segment lost 1 base and the J segment 8 bases; nucleotides outside the gene matches: 4. Germline V gives CDR1 LGHDT, CDR2 YNNKEL (reference sequence). The CDR3 protein is CASSQGTSGRDGELFF. CDR3 sequence (DNA): TGTGCCAGCAGCCAAGGAACTAGCGGGAGGGATGGGGAGCTGTTTTTT.

The gene calls are TRBV6-5 and TRBJ1-2; D is undetermined. The V and J ends lost 0 bases and 4 bases respectively, with 12 bases between them. The CDR3 covers 15 residues. CDR1 and CDR2 from the germline V gene are MNHEY and SVGAGI. The CDR3: CASSYSSGFPYGYTF. The CDR3, as DNA: TGTGCCAGCAGTTACTCCTCCGGTTTTCCCTATGGCTACACCTTC.

This CDR3 is CASSVDIGRPQAFF. CDR3 nucleotides: TGTGCCAGCAGCGTAGATATAGGGAGGCCTCAAGCTTTCTTT. The chain joins TRBV9 to TRBJ1-1; D is ambiguous. The V end was cut by 0 bases, the J end by 9 bases, with 15 bases between. Germline lookup yields CDR1 SGDLS and CDR2 YYNGEE. CDR3 length: 14 residues.

The chain couples TRBV6-2 or TRBV6-3 to TRBJ2-2; perhaps TRBD1 as D (6 bases). Germline-derived CDR1 and CDR2 are MNHEY and SVGEGT. The V gene lost 2 bases and the J gene lost 4 bases, with 14 bases spanning the gap. The CDR3 totals 16 residues. The CDR3 nucleotides are TGTGCCAGCAGTTACGATGACGCAGGGGTCACCGGGGAGCTGTTTTTT. As protein: CASSYDDAGVTGELFF.

Concerning this clone: The same CDR3 also results from other DNA sequences found in this sample. The rearrangement joins TRBV5-1 to TRBJ1-2; D unclear. The CDR3 spans 13 residues. Germline CDR1 reads SGHRS; CDR2 reads YFSETQ. Trimming cost V 2 bases and J 3 bases, with 8 bases left between them. This CDR3 reads CASSLTGDYGYTF. For the CDR3, the DNA is TGCGCCAGCAGCTTAACGGGAGACTATGGCTACACCTTC.

This chain uses TRBV11-2 with TRBJ1-2; D ambiguous. This CDR3 has 14 residues. Trimming pared 3 bases from V and 4 bases from J, leaving 12 bases between. Per germline, CDR1 SGHAT and CDR2 FQNNGV. CDR3 nucleotide sequence: TGTGCCAGCAGCTTTTTACGGACTGCCTATGGCTACACCTTC. Translation: CASSFLRTAYGYTF.

The V and J genes are TRBV19 and TRBJ2-3; 9 positions agree with TRBD2. The germline gives CDR1 LNHDA, CDR2 SQIVND (reference sequence). V was pared by 8 bases and J by 4 bases, with 4 bases of the junction left unmatched. This CDR3 region has 13 residues. The CDR3: CASLAGGSDTQYF. The DNA for the CDR3 is TGTGCCAGTCTGGCGGGAGGGTCAGATACGCAGTATTTT.

This chain connects TRBV2 to TRBJ2-7; 7 bases are a match to TRBD1. Germline-derived CDR1 and CDR2 are SNHLY and FYNNEI. This CDR3 comprises 14 residues. J gave up 4 bases and V 3 bases, and 6 bases lay outside the gene matches. The CDR3 DNA reads TGTGCCAGCAGTGACCAGGGGGATAGGTACGAGCAGTACTTC. It translates to CASSDQGDRYEQYF.

The rearrangement joins TRBV19 to TRBJ1-6; unclear D gene. Trimming took off 3 bases at V and 7 bases at J, with 16 bases between the two ends. Germline-derived CDR1 and CDR2 are LNHDA and SQIVND (reference sequence). The CDR3 totals 16 residues. CDR3 coding DNA: TGTGCCAGTAGTATCACGGTGAAAGCAACCAATTCACCCCTCCACTTT. It is translated as CASSITVKATNSPLHF.